The 20 T cell receptor beta chains in this list originate from one sample, sequenced in a study of T cells in Graves' hyperthyroidism and ophthalmopathy. RNA transcripts were the template for amplifying TCR beta CDR3 regions. Primed by the HTBI set, a first-round RT-PCR was run on the TCR CDR3. TCRdb redid the calling of the multiplex PCR reads with MiXCR, one entry per CDR3 protein. Of around 620,000 distinct CDR3 sequences detected, roughly 16% appear once; the ten largest clones hold around 4%. Material: blood. The origin of the receptors is a woman aged 25 to 39 with Graves' hyperthyroidism.

In this sample, this clonotype turned up a few times. The chain combines TRBV20-1 with TRBJ1-6; D unresolved. This CDR3 has 17 amino acids. Looked up from germline, CDR1 is DFQATT and CDR2 is SNEGSKA (reference sequence). Trimming stripped 3 bases from V and 0 bases from J, with 15 bases between. CDR3 nucleotides: TGCAGTGCTAGGGAGGCTCACCGAATCTCCTATAATTCACCCCTCCACTTT. Encoded protein: CSAREAHRISYNSPLHF.

This clonotype has a count of ten or more. The CDR3 loop is CSAIPRGNTIYF. Here the CDR3 DNA reads TGCAGTGCTATCCCCCGGGGAAACACCATATATTTT. This chain links TRBV20-1 with TRBJ1-3; D uncertain. Trimming cost V 4 bases and J 4 bases, with 8 bases left between them. Germline lookup yields CDR1 DFQATT and CDR2 SNEGSKA (reference sequence). CDR3 length: 12 amino acids.

There are many counts of this clonotype. The V and J genes are TRBV11-3 and TRBJ2-1, with 7 bases identical to TRBD2. This CDR3 has 15 residues. Germline V CDR1 and CDR2: SGHNT, YENEEA. The V segment lost 5 bases and the J segment 4 bases; nucleotides outside the gene matches: 8. The CDR3 nucleotides read TGTGCCAGCAGCCGTTCGGCTAGCGGATACAATGAGCAGTTCTTC. Protein: CASSRSASGYNEQFF.

The V call is TRBV7-9, the J call TRBJ2-1; perhaps TRBD1 as D (5 bases). With 5 bases removed from V and 0 bases from J, the gap between germline ends came to 11 bases. Per germline, CDR1 SEHNR and CDR2 FQNEAQ (reference sequence). CDR3 length equals 15 residues. CDR3 nucleotide sequence: TGTGCCAGCAGCCCTGTGGGGCTCTCCTACAATGAGCAGTTCTTC. Its protein product is CASSPVGLSYNEQFF.

This chain joins TRBV29-1 and TRBJ1-1; a weak D match, TRBD1 (5 bases). This CDR3 is 14 amino acids long. Germline lookup yields CDR1 SQVTM and CDR2 ANQGSEA. The ends were cut back, 7 bases at V and 5 bases at J, with 20 bases in the middle. CDR3 sequence reads: CSANGGDSGTEAFF. CDR3 DNA: TGCAGCGCGAATGGGGGGGATTCAGGGACTGAAGCTTTCTTT.

The rearrangement joins TRBV10-3 to TRBJ2-7, with 10 bases matching TRBD1. Germline lookup yields CDR1 ENHRY and CDR2 SYGVKD. This CDR3 has 15 amino acids. The J segment lost 4 bases and the V segment lost 5 bases, leaving 8 bases of the junction unmatched. CDR3 loop: CAISLGQGSTYEQYF. The CDR3, as DNA: TGTGCCATCAGTCTGGGACAGGGGTCCACTTACGAGCAGTACTTC.

The table lists this clonotype with many counts. This rearrangement joins TRBV3-1 to TRBJ2-7; no clear D. CDR3 size: 14 residues. Trimming removed 1 base from V and 5 bases from J, with 12 bases in between. The germline CDR1 and CDR2 sequences are LGHDT and YNNKEL (reference sequence). The DNA of the CDR3 is TGTGCCAGCAGCCAAGTTGAGACCTACAACGAGCAGTACTTC. This codes for CASSQVETYNEQYF.

There are many counts of this clonotype. The gene calls are TRBV11-2 and TRBJ2-2; D uncertain. The length of the CDR3 is 14 residues. The germline V gene encodes CDR1 SGHAT and CDR2 FQNNGV. V was trimmed by 1 base and J by 3 bases, leaving 6 bases between them. The CDR3 nucleotides read TGTGCCAGCAGCTTAGCTTTTTACACCGGGGAGCTGTTTTTT. Amino acids: CASSLAFYTGELFF.

This clonotype was observed at least ten times. The rearrangement links TRBV24-1 to TRBJ2-1; TRBD1 matches 8 bases. The V and J ends lost 3 bases and 8 bases, in that order; junction bases with no gene match: 5. Germline V lookup: CDR1 KGHDR, CDR2 SFDVKD. The CDR3 runs to 14 residues. This chain's CDR3 is CATSDPSGGYEQFF. In DNA form, the CDR3 reads TGTGCCACCAGTGATCCTTCAGGGGGCTATGAGCAGTTCTTC.

The chain carries TRBV9 and TRBJ2-3; 9 positions match TRBD1. Losses at the gene ends were 2 bases for V and 4 bases for J; bases not matched to a gene: 8. Germline V gene lookup returns CDR1 SGDLS and CDR2 YYNGEE. This CDR3 contains 16 residues. This chain's CDR3 is CASSVGQGSSSDTQYF. The CDR3 DNA follows: TGTGCCAGCAGCGTCGGACAGGGGAGTTCGTCAGATACGCAGTATTTT.

The V and J genes are TRBV10-3 and TRBJ1-2; 10 nucleotides agree with TRBD1. The V gene's germline CDR1 is ENHRY and CDR2 SYGVKD. With 3 bases clipped from V and 3 bases from J, the junction kept 7 bases outside the gene matches. The CDR3 has 16 amino acids. Here the CDR3 DNA reads TGTGCCATCAGTGACCACATGACAGGGGGCGACTATGGCTACACCTTC. Its protein product is CAISDHMTGGDYGYTF.

This clonotype has a count of ten or more. The rearrangement uses TRBV20-1 and TRBJ2-1; TRBD2 agrees at 14 bases. There are 14 residues in the CDR3. The germline V gene has CDR1 DFQATT and CDR2 SNEGSKA (reference sequence). V trimming: 5 bases; J trimming: 8 bases; junction bases outside the gene matches: 5. CDR3 sequence (DNA): TGCAGTGCTCTCGGACTAGCGGGAGGCTATGAGCAGTTCTTC. Amino acids: CSALGLAGGYEQFF.

The table lists this clonotype with many counts. The CDR3 DNA sequence: TGTGCCAGCAGTGAAGCAGACTCTAGCACAGATACGCAGTATTTT. This translates into CASSEADSSTDTQYF. V usage is TRBV2 and J usage is TRBJ2-3; D remains unclear. The CDR3 has 15 residues. The V gene lost 0 bases and the J gene lost 0 bases, with 7 bases spanning the gap. CDR1 and CDR2 (germline): SNHLY, FYNNEI. Using reference TRBV2 and TRBJ2-3 for the parts outside the CDR3, the full variable domain is EPEVTQTPSHQVTQMGQEVILRCVPISNHLYFYWYRQILGQKVEFLVSFYNNEISEKSEIFDDQFSVERPDGSNFTLKIRSTKLEDSAMYFCASSEADSSTDTQYFGPGTRLTVL.

The gene calls are TRBV5-1 and TRBJ1-6, with D maybe TRBD1 (6 bases). CDR3 size: 17 residues. Germline CDR1 reads SGHRS; CDR2 reads YFSETQ. The germline V and J ends were trimmed by 1 base and 0 bases, with 11 bases remaining between them. The CDR3 sequence is CASSLITGSSYNSPLHF. CDR3 in DNA: TGCGCCAGCAGCTTGATCACAGGGAGCTCCTATAATTCACCCCTCCACTTT.

Comment on this clonotype: This may arise from a read error, as a much more abundant clone is one base away. This sequence joins TRBV10-2 and TRBJ1-5, with D hard to call. V was clipped by 0 bases and J by 4 bases, with 7 bases between them. The CDR3 consists of 14 residues. Germline V gives CDR1 WSHSY, CDR2 SAAADI. Here the CDR3 reads CASSESGPNQPQHF. The CDR3 DNA reads as TGCGCCAGCAGTGAGTCAGGGCCTAATCAGCCCCAGCATTTT.

Many counts were recorded for this clonotype. This chain links TRBV2 with TRBJ2-7; 7 nucleotides align to TRBD2. The CDR3 has 14 amino acids. The V and J ends lost 7 bases and 0 bases, in that order; junction bases with no gene match: 6. The germline V gene has CDR1 SNHLY and CDR2 FYNNEI. The CDR3 loop reads CASKLRESSYEQYF. CDR3 nucleotide sequence: TGTGCCAGCAAGTTGCGGGAGAGCTCCTACGAGCAGTACTTC.

The chain joins TRBV6-2 or TRBV6-3 to TRBJ1-1; D may be TRBD1 (6 bases). CDR1 MNHEY and CDR2 SVGEGT come from the germline V gene. Trimming took off 5 bases at V and 7 bases at J, with 20 bases between the two ends. The CDR3 totals 15 residues. The CDR3 DNA reads TGTGCCAGCAGTGGACTAAACAGGGCATCTTTTGAAGCTTTCTTT. It is translated as CASSGLNRASFEAFF.

V gene TRBV12-3 or TRBV12-4 combines with J gene TRBJ1-6; D uncertain. V lost 3 bases and J 14 bases, leaving 17 bases between the germline ends. This CDR3 contains 14 residues. In DNA form, the CDR3 reads TGTGCCAGCAGTTTGGTAGCAGCGGGAGAGGCCCTCCACTTT. Translating it yields CASSLVAAGEALHF.

This clonotype has ten or more counts. This chain joins TRBV20-1 and TRBJ2-2, with a weak D call TRBD1 (5 bases). The CDR3 totals 15 residues. Germline CDR1 and CDR2: DFQATT and SNEGSKA (reference sequence). Trimming pared 1 base from V and 1 base from J, leaving 10 bases between. The CDR3 DNA reads as TGCAGTGCTAGAGTCATTACAGGGAACACCGGGGAGCTGTTTTTT. Protein product: CSARVITGNTGELFF.

V gene TRBV5-4 combines with J gene TRBJ1-1; 8 bases fit TRBD1. Germline values: CDR1 SGHNT, CDR2 YYREEE (reference sequence). The V segment lost 4 bases and the J segment 4 bases; nucleotides outside the gene matches: 12. The CDR3 contains 16 residues. The CDR3 DNA follows: TGTGCCAGCAGCCCGCCGACAGGGGATGGGGGCACTGAAGCTTTCTTT. It is translated as CASSPPTGDGGTEAFF.